This TCR beta chain was sequenced during a study of T cell responses to AZD1222 COVID-19 vaccine. About this clone: The same CDR3 arises from other DNA sequences in this sample as well.

V dropped 0 bases and J dropped 5 bases, with 5 bases sitting between them. CDR1 is SGDLS and CDR2 is YYNGEE in the germline V gene. CDR3 length: 12 amino acids. Data came from immunoSEQ multiplex PCR; TCRdb stores just in-frame clones and leaves some out. The sample holds 100,000 to 120,000 clones, around 89% seen once. The chain joins TRBV9 to TRBJ1-1; D call uncertain. This material consisted of peripheral blood, taken on day 0 of AZD1222 vaccination. This clonotype originated in an adult in good health. CDR3 loop: CASSVGGTEAFF. The CDR3 nucleotides are TGTGCCAGCAGCGTAGGGGGTACTGAAGCTTTCTTT. Full variable domain (remainder filled in from reference TRBV9 and TRBJ1-1): DSGVTQTPKHLITATGQRVTLRCSPRSGDLSVYWYQQSLDQGLQFLIQYYNGEERAKGNILERFSAQQFPDLHSELNLSSLELGDSALYFCASSVGGTEAFFGQGTRLTVV.